This is a list of T cell receptor beta chains from one sample in a study of blood T cell repertoires in COVID-19. Measured with immunoSEQ multiplex PCR; TCRdb has only the in-frame clones, and not every one. The table has roughly 330,000 clones, 87% seen once. The sequenced sample consisted of PBMCs or T cells enriched from blood (not recorded which). The receptors here all came from a woman aged 30 to 39 who had recovered from COVID-19. Each CDR3 is given with its conserved first and last residue. A D gene is named only where the DNA matches it firmly. The size field is filled for only some rows; it gives once, few, many or a size class.

J gene	D gene	V gene	clone size	CDR3 DNA	CDR3 protein
TRBJ1-2	.	TRBV30	.	TGTGCCTGGAAATTGACGTTCAGCCAGGGTAATTATGGCTACACCTTC	CAWKLTFSQGNYGYTF
TRBJ2-5	TRBD1	TRBV5-4	.	TGTGCCAGCAGCTTTAAACAGGGGGCAATGGAGACCCAGTACTTC	CASSFKQGAMETQYF
TRBJ2-7	TRBD1	TRBV2	.	TGTGCCAGCATGTCTTTGAGGGACAGACCCTACGAGCAGTACTTC	CASMSLRDRPYEQYF
TRBJ1-1	TRBD1	TRBV6-1	.	TGTGCCAGCAGAGAAGGGACAGGGGGTGAATGGACTGAAGCTTTCTTT	CASREGTGGEWTEAFF
TRBJ1-1	.	TRBV12-3/TRBV12-4	.	TGTGCCAGCAGTAACCCCAGGGTCCCTGAAGCTTTCTTT	CASSNPRVPEAFF
TRBJ2-7	.	TRBV4-1	.	TGCGCCAGCAGCCAAGATAGCGGAGACTACGAGCAGTACTTC	CASSQDSGDYEQYF
TRBJ2-2	.	TRBV9	.	TGTGCCAGCAGCGGTCAGGGGTTCACGAACACCGGGGAGCTGTTTTTT	CASSGQGFTNTGELFF
TRBJ1-4	.	TRBV27	.	TGTGCCAGCAGTTATGTCTCGGGGGGGGATGAAAAACTGTTTTTT	CASSYVSGGDEKLFF
TRBJ1-2	.	TRBV5-4	.	TGTGCCAGCAGTGCGGGGACCAAAGACGATGGCTACACCTTC	CASSAGTKDDGYTF
TRBJ2-3	TRBD2	TRBV2	once	TGTGCCAGCAGTGAAAGAGGGCTAGCGGGGGGTGCTCATACGCAGTATTTT	CASSERGLAGGAHTQYF
TRBJ2-3	.	TRBV4-2	.	TGTGCCAGCAGCCAGGACCGGGAACCCCTTTGGGCAGATACGCAGTATTTT	CASSQDREPLWADTQYF
TRBJ1-2	TRBD1	TRBV15	.	TGTGCCACCAGCACCGACAGGGACTATGGCTACACCTTC	CATSTDRDYGYTF
TRBJ1-4	TRBD1	TRBV19	few	TGTGCCAGTAGTCCTCAACGGGCGGGACAGGGGGAATTAAAACTGTTTTTT	CASSPQRAGQGELKLFF
TRBJ2-7	TRBD1	TRBV5-1	.	TGCGCCAGCAGCATCGGGACAGGGATCGCCTACGAGCAGTACTTC	CASSIGTGIAYEQYF
TRBJ2-5	TRBD2	TRBV4-3	.	TGCGCCAGCAGCCAAGATGGTGGCGGACTAGCGGGGACCCAGTACTTC	CASSQDGGGLAGTQYF
TRBJ1-2	TRBD1	TRBV19	.	TGTGCCAGTAGTACCCACTTGGACAGGGTGCTCTATGGCTACACCTTC	CASSTHLDRVLYGYTF
TRBJ1-2	TRBD1	TRBV5-1	.	TGCGCCAGCAGCTCCGGACAGGGCAACTATGGCTACACCTTC	CASSSGQGNYGYTF
TRBJ1-5	TRBD1	TRBV18	.	TGTGCCAGCTCACCACAGGGGGCGCTTGGTCAGCCCCAGCATTTT	CASSPQGALGQPQHF
TRBJ2-3	TRBD2	TRBV12-5	.	TGTGCTAGTGGCCAAGTAGCGGGGCCAGATACGCAGTATTTT	CASGQVAGPDTQYF
TRBJ1-1	.	TRBV5-1	.	TGCGCCAGCAGCTTGAACGGTTATACTGAAGCTTTCTTT	CASSLNGYTEAFF